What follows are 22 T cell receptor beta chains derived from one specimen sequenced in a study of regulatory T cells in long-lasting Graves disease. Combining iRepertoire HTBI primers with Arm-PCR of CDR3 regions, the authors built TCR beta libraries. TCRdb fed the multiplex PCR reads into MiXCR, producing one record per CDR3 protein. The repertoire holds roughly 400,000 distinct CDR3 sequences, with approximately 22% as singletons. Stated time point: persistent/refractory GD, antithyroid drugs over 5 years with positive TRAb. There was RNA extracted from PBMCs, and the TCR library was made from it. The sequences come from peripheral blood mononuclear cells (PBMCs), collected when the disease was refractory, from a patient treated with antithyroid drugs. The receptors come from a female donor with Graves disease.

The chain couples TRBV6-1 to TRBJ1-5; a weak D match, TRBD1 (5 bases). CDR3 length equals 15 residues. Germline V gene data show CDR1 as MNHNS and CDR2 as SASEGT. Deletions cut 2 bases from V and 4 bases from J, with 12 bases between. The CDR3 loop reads CASSEWGGRNQPQHF. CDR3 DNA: TGTGCCAGCAGTGAATGGGGGGGTCGGAATCAGCCCCAGCATTTT.

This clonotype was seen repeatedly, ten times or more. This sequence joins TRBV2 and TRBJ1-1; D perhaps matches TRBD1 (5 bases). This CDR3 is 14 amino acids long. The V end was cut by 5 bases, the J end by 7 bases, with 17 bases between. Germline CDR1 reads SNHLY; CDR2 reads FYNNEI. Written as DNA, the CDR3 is TGTGCCAGCAGTCTCTGGACAACCAGGGTTGAAGCTTTCTTT. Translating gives CASSLWTTRVEAFF.

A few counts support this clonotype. This chain's CDR3 is CASSPLADPNNEQFF. In nucleotides, the CDR3 is TGTGCCAGCAGCCCTCTAGCGGATCCTAACAATGAGCAGTTCTTC. The chain uses TRBV28 and TRBJ2-1, with TRBD2 matching 7 bases. This CDR3 has 15 residues. In germline, CDR1 is MDHEN, CDR2 SYDVKM. Germline trimming cut 6 bases from V and 5 bases from J; bases unmatched to any gene: 10.

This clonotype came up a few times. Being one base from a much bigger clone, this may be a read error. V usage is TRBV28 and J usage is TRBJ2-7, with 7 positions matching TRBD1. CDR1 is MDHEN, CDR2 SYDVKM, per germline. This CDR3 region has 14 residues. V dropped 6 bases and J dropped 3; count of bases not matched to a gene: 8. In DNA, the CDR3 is TGTGCCAGCAGAGGTCCGGGACAGCACTACGAGCAGTACTTC. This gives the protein CASRGPGQHYEQYF.

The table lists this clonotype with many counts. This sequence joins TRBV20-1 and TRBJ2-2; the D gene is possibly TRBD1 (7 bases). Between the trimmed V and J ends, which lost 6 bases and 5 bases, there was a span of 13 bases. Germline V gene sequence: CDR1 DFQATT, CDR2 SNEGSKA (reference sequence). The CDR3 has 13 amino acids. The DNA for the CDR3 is TGCAGTGCAACAGCAGGGGGGACCGGGGAGCTGTTTTTT. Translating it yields CSATAGGTGELFF.

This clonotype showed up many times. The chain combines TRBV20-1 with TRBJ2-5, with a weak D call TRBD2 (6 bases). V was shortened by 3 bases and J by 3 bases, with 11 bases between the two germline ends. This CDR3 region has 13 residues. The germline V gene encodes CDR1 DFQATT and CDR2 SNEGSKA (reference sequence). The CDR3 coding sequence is TGCAGTGCTAGCCCAGCGGGTAAAGAGACCCAGTACTTC. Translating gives CSASPAGKETQYF.

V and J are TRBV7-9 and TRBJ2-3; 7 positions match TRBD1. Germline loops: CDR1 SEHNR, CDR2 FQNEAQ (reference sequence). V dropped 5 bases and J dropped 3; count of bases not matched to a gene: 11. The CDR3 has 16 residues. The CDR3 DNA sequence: TGTGCCAGCAGCCCGGGACAGCCTCATTGGACAGATACGCAGTATTTT. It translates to CASSPGQPHWTDTQYF.

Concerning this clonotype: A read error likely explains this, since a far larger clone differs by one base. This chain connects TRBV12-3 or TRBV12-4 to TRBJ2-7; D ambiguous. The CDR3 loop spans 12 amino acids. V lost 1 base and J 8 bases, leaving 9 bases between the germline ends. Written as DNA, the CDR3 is TGTGCCAGCAGTTTAGATGACGACAAGCAGTACTTC. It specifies CASSLDDDKQYF.

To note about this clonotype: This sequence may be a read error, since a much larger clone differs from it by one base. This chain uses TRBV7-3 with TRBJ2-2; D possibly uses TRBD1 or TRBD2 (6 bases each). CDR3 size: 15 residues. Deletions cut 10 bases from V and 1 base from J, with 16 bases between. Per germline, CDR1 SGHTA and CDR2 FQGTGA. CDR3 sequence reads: CATRRRGVNTGELFF. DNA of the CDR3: TGTGCCACCCGCCGTAGGGGGGTGAACACCGGGGAGCTGTTTTTT. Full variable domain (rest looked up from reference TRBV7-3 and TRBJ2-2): GAGVSQTPSNKVTEKGKYVELRCDPISGHTALYWYRQSLGQGPEFLIYFQGTGAADDSGLPNDRFFAVRPEGSVSTLKIQRTERGDSAVYLCATRRRGVNTGELFFGEGSRLTVL.

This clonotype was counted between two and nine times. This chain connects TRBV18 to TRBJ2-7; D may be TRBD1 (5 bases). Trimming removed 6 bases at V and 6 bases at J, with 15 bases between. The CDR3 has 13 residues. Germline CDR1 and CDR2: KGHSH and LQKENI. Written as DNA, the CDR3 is TGTGCCAGCTCCCCCAAGCAGGGATTCGAGCAGTACTTC. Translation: CASSPKQGFEQYF.

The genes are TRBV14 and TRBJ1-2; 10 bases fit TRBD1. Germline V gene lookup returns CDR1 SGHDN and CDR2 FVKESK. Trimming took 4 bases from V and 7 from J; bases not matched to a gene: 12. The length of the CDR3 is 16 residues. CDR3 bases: TGTGCCAGCAGCCTAGTGATGCCGGGACAGGGGTCTGGCTACACCTTC. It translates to CASSLVMPGQGSGYTF.

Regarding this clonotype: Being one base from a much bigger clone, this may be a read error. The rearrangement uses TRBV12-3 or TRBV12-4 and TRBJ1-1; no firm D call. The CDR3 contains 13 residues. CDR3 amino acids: CASNAGMNTGAFF. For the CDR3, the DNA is TGTGCCAGCAATGCAGGAATGAACACTGGAGCTTTCTTT.

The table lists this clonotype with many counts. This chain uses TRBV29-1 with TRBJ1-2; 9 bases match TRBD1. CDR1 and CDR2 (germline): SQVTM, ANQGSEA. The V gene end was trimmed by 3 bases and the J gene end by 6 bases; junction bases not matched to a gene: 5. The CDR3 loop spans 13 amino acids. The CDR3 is CSVDHRGLDGYTF. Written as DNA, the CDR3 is TGCAGCGTTGACCACAGGGGGCTGGATGGCTACACCTTC.

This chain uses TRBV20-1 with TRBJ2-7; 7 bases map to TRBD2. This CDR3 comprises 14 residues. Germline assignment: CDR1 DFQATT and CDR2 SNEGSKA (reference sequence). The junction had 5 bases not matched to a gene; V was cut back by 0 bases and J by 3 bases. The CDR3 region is CSARDLGGNYEQYF. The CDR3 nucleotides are TGCAGTGCTAGAGATCTGGGAGGGAACTACGAGCAGTACTTC.

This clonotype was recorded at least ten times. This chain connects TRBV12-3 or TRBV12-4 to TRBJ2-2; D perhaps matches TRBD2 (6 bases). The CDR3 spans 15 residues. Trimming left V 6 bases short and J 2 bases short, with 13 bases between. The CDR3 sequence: CASSFGTANTGELFF. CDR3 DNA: TGTGCCAGCAGCTTCGGGACTGCAAACACCGGGGAGCTGTTTTTT.

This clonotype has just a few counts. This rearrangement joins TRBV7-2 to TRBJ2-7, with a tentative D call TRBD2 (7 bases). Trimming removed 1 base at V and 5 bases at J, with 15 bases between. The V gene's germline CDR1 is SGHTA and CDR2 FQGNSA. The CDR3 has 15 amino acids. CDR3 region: CASSLDWGGGNEQYF. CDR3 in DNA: TGTGCCAGCAGCTTAGATTGGGGGGGCGGAAACGAGCAGTACTTC.

CDR3 nucleotide sequence: TGTGCCAGCAGTTACGGTGGGACAGGGCCAGGGTTTGGCTACACCTTC. Its protein product is CASSYGGTGPGFGYTF. V usage is TRBV6-5 and J usage is TRBJ1-2, with 9 bases identical to TRBD1. The CDR3 covers 16 residues. V trimming: 2 bases; J trimming: 7 bases; junction bases outside the gene matches: 11. CDR1 is MNHEY, CDR2 SVGAGI, per germline.

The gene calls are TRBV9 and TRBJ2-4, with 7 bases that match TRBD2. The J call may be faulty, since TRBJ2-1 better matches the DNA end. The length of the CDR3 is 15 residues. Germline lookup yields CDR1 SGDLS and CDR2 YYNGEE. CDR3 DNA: TGTGCCAGCAATCCAGCGGGGCAGGCGGGTATTGAGCAGTTCTTC. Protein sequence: CASNPAGQAGIEQFF.

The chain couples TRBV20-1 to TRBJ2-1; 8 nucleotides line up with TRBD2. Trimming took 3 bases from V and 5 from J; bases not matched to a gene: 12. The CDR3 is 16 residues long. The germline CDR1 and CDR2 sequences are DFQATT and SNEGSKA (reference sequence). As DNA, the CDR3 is TGCAGTGCTAGCGTTCCCTTAGCGGGACGGAACAATGAGCAGTTCTTC. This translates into CSASVPLAGRNNEQFF.

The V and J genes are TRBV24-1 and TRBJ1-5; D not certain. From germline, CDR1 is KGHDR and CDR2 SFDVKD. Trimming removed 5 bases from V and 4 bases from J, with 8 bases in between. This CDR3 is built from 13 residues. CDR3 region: CATSGPSNQPQHF. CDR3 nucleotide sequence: TGTGCCACCAGTGGGCCATCAAATCAGCCCCAGCATTTT.

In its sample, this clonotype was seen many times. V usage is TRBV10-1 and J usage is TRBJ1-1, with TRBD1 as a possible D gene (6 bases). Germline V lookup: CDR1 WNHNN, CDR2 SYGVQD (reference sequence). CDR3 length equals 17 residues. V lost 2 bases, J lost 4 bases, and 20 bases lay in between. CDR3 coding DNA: TGCGCCAGCAGTGAGGGACCAGGGGCAACTCCTTCCACTGAAGCTTTCTTT. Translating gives CASSEGPGATPSTEAFF.

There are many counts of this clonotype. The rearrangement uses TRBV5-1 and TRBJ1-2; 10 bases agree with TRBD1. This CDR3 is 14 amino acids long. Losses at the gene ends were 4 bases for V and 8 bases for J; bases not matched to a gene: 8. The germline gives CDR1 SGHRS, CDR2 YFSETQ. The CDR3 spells CASSSRDRGYGYTF. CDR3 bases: TGCGCCAGCAGCAGCCGGGACAGGGGTTACGGCTACACCTTC.